A selection of T cell receptor beta chains follows, all from one sample in a study of blood T cell repertoires in COVID-19. Libraries were prepared by immunoSEQ multiplex PCR; TCRdb keeps only in-frame clonotypes and omits some of them. The sample has some 89,000 clones, approximately 78% seen once. The sequenced sample consisted of peripheral blood. The receptors originated from a woman older than 75 with acute or convalescent COVID-19. Both conserved end residues are trimmed from each CDR3. A clone size is listed for some rows: how often the clone was seen (once, few, many), or a class if it is expanded.

>TRBV3-1/TRBV3-2|TRBJ2-5|-
ASSQDEMRGAQETQY
>TRBV3-1/TRBV3-2|TRBJ1-6|-
ASSQEGQVNNSPLH
>TRBV19|TRBJ1-5|few
ASSLRGGNQPQH
>TRBV5-5|TRBJ1-1|once
ASSLTGGNTEAF
>TRBV7-9|TRBJ1-3|-
ASSLTVAGNTIY
>TRBV11-1|TRBJ2-5|-
ASSPGERETQY
>TRBV28|TRBJ1-3|-
ASSPGPYSGNTIY
>TRBV3-1/TRBV3-2|TRBJ1-1|-
ASSPRQGVDTEAF
>TRBV7-8|TRBJ2-5|-
ASSTGLARQETQY
>TRBV28|TRBJ2-1|-
ASTKGLAGGSEQF
>TRBV3-1/TRBV3-2|TRBJ2-5|-
ASSPPFSVRAGVQETQY
>TRBV10-3|TRBJ2-2|once
AISESDSNTGELF
>TRBV12-3/TRBV12-4|TRBJ1-6|-
ASSGLYNSPLH
>TRBV6-1|TRBJ2-7|-
ASSEHSGTASYEQY
>TRBV6-1|TRBJ2-5|-
ASSYGAGGETQY
>TRBV9|TRBJ2-1|-
ASSPLAGSYNEQF
>TRBV14|TRBJ2-7|-
ASSLKGQGFYEQY
>TRBV18|TRBJ2-7|-
ASSPGLAGEGEQY
>TRBV7-6|TRBJ2-1|-
ASSLRRADNEQF
>TRBV10-3|TRBJ1-3|once
AISERSSGNTIY
>TRBV3-1/TRBV3-2|TRBJ1-6|few
ASAGQLNSPLH
>TRBV12-3/TRBV12-4|TRBJ1-1|-
ASSFDRVTEAF
>TRBV5-1|TRBJ2-1|-
ASSLGDSPHNEQF
>TRBV11-2|TRBJ2-1|-
ASSSAGGNEQF
>TRBV5-1|TRBJ1-5|-
ASSGTGEQPQH
>TRBV3-1/TRBV3-2|TRBJ2-7|-
ASSPDRDVNEQY
>TRBV19|TRBJ1-5|-
ASSLPSGWNQPQH
>TRBV5-1|TRBJ1-4|-
ASSLFEQATNEKLF
>TRBV5-1|TRBJ2-7|-
ASSLSGQPSYEQY
>TRBV3-1/TRBV3-2|TRBJ2-7|-
ASSWLAGGKQQY
>TRBV28|TRBJ1-4|-
ASSLGGNEKLF
>TRBV4-1|TRBJ1-1|-
ASSQDNRRGAF
>TRBV5-1|TRBJ2-7|-
ASSLGHNIGGYEQY
>TRBV9|TRBJ1-2|-
ASSQDRVDYGYT
>TRBV5-1|TRBJ2-3|-
ASSLGARGADTQY
>TRBV9|TRBJ1-3|once
ASSVKELISGNTIY
>TRBV15|TRBJ2-7|-
ATSRVGGRYEQY
>TRBV27|TRBJ2-2|-
ASSLFLGGTGELF
>TRBV6-1|TRBJ2-7|-
ASSEVGTGFHEQY
>TRBV4-2|TRBJ1-3|-
ASSQETTLGNTIY
>TRBV7-2|TRBJ2-1|-
ASSLQQGANNEQF
>TRBV15|TRBJ2-3|-
ATGSRGIASTDTQY
>TRBV6-5|TRBJ1-2|-
ASSYSKLITRLSYT
>TRBV28|TRBJ1-5|-
ASSFSMQGKYQPQH
>TRBV7-2|TRBJ1-2|-
ASSEDRGPYGYT
>TRBV19|TRBJ2-2|-
ASTFLQRGERTGELF
>TRBV5-1|TRBJ1-1|-
ASSQRQGVQEAF
>TRBV7-6|TRBJ2-5|-
ASSPQDMYQETQY
>TRBV6-5|TRBJ2-3|-
ASKGLAGTDTQY
>TRBV2|TRBJ1-5|-
ASREVGPQPQH